This TCR beta chain was sequenced during a study of CD8 T cells in Susac syndrome. Random-hexamer reverse transcription was applied to 0.5 to 1 ug RNA. TCRdb re-called the immunoSEQ multiplex PCR reads through MiXCR, storing one row per CDR3 protein. The sample has roughly 140,000 distinct CDR3 sequences, about 95% seen once. The length of the CDR3 is 12 residues. V shed 5 bases and J 5 bases; nucleotides not matched to a gene: 2. In germline, CDR1 is SGHNT, CDR2 YENEEA. This sequence joins TRBV11-3 and TRBJ1-1, with TRBD1 identical over 7 bases. Specimen: CD4+ T cells from PBMCs. This clonotype was sampled from a human donor with Susac syndrome. CDR3 DNA sequence: TGTGCCAGCAGCGACAGGGAAACTGAAGCTTTCTTT. Its translation is CASSDRETEAFF.